Detailed here is one TCR beta chain. Its target is unknown. The data were obtained in a study of human thymus T cells. Study-level results: Overlap was high between thymic repertoires from unrelated individuals, as reported in related research. Thymic and blood repertoires seemed to favor certain V and J genes.

CDR3 size: 18 residues. In germline, CDR1 is SGHDN, CDR2 FVKESK. V dropped 1 base and J dropped 4; count of bases not matched to a gene: 11. Libraries were prepared by immunoSEQ multiplex PCR; TCRdb keeps only in-frame clonotypes and omits some of them. This sample carries around 130,000 clones, around 94% of them seen once, and the ten largest clones take approximately 0.022%. Corrective heart surgery yielded the resections from which the thymus tissue came. The chain employs TRBV14 and TRBJ2-2; TRBD2 agrees at 8 bases. The sequence came from a boy under three years old with a congenital heart defect but otherwise immunologically healthy. Material: thymus tissue. CDR3 loop: CASSQATGLALSTGELFF. In nucleotides, the CDR3 is TGTGCCAGCAGCCAAGCTACAGGACTAGCTCTCAGCACCGGGGAGCTGTTTTTT.